The rows below give T cell receptor beta chains drawn from one sample of a study of T cells in Graves' hyperthyroidism and ophthalmopathy. TCRdb independently ran MiXCR on the multiplex PCR reads; one entry per CDR3 protein. The sample lists hundreds of thousands of distinct CDR3 sequences, roughly 40% seen once, with 8% to 9% in the top ten. The sample taken for sequencing was blood. The receptors here all came from a man younger than 35 with Graves' hyperthyroidism. Both conserved end residues are part of each CDR3. The D gene is left open where the match is weak. A clone size is listed for some rows: how often the clone was seen (once, few, many), or a class if it is expanded.

J | size | V | D | DNA | CDR3
TRBJ1-4 | many | TRBV4-2 | . | TGTGCCAGCAGCCAAGACGAGGACCAATTGTTTTTT | CASSQDEDQLFF
TRBJ1-1 | many | TRBV7-9 | . | TGTGCCAGCAGCTGGCACGTCTTAGAGGCTTTCTTT | CASSWHVLEAFF
TRBJ1-3 | . | TRBV12-3/TRBV12-4 | . | TGTGCCAGCAGTTTTACACTGGGGGGAAACACCATATATTTT | CASSFTLGGNTIYF
TRBJ2-7 | . | TRBV5-1 | . | TGCGCCAGCAGCACCGAGGCGGGGTACTACGAGCAGTACTTC | CASSTEAGYYEQYF
TRBJ2-6 | many | TRBV7-3 | . | TGTGCCAGCAGCTCCGGGGAGGGGGCAGGGAAAGGGGCCAACGTCCTGACTTTC | CASSSGEGAGKGANVLTF
TRBJ2-5 | few | TRBV7-2 | . | TGTGCCAGCAGTTTAAACCGGGTCCAAGAGACCCAGTACTTC | CASSLNRVQETQYF
TRBJ1-5 | many | TRBV7-8 | . | TGTGCCAGCAGCTTGGTCGGGGAGTCGGAGCAGCCCCAGCATTTT | CASSLVGESEQPQHF
TRBJ2-5 | many | TRBV2 | . | TGTGCCAGCAGTGAGCTTAGCTCCCAAGAGACCCAGTACTTC | CASSELSSQETQYF
TRBJ1-2 | few | TRBV11-2 | . | TGTGCCAGCAGCTTAGTATTGAATGGCTACACCTTC | CASSLVLNGYTF
TRBJ2-7 | few | TRBV7-8 | TRBD2 | TGTGCCAGCATCAACTATAGCGGGAGGCGGGGGGAGCAGTACTTC | CASINYSGRRGEQYF
TRBJ1-5 | many | TRBV14 | . | TGTGCCAGCAGCCAAGGTTTGTATCAGCCCCAGCATTTT | CASSQGLYQPQHF
TRBJ2-7 | many | TRBV29-1 | TRBD2 | TGCAGCGTCCCATCTAGCGGGGGTTCGGGCGAGCAGTACTTC | CSVPSSGGSGEQYF
TRBJ2-5 | . | TRBV6-5 | . | TGTGCCAGCAGTTACGAGTTGCGGGAGACCCAGTACTTC | CASSYELRETQYF
TRBJ1-4 | . | TRBV10-2 | . | TGTGCCAGCAGCCAAAACACTGCAACTAATGAAAAACTGTTTTTT | CASSQNTATNEKLFF
TRBJ1-4 | . | TRBV19 | . | TGTGCCAGTAAAGGAGCGGCGAGAGAAAAACTGTTTTTT | CASKGAAREKLFF
TRBJ2-2 | . | TRBV7-1 | TRBD2 | TGTGCCAGCAGGTCTACCGGGACTAGCGGGAGGCCCGGGGAGCTGTTTTTT | CASRSTGTSGRPGELFF
TRBJ1-3 | . | TRBV12-3/TRBV12-4 | . | TGTGCCAGCAGTGAGCCGAGAACGGGCTCTGGAAACACCATATATTTT | CASSEPRTGSGNTIYF
TRBJ1-1 | many | TRBV15 | . | TGTGCCACCAGCAGAGAGCCCAGGTTGAGAGCTTTCTTT | CATSREPRLRAFF
TRBJ1-5 | few | TRBV7-8 | TRBD1 | TGTGCCAGCAGCCCCGCACTGGGACAGGGAAATCAGCCCCAGCATTTT | CASSPALGQGNQPQHF
TRBJ2-5 | many | TRBV25-1 | . | TGTGCCAGCAGTGACCCCGACGTAGCCTCGACCCAGTACTTC | CASSDPDVASTQYF
TRBJ2-5 | few | TRBV20-1 | . | TGCAGTGCTAGTGCCGGCGGGGAGACCCAGTACTTC | CSASAGGETQYF
TRBJ1-6 | . | TRBV12-3/TRBV12-4 | . | TGTGCCAGCAGTTTAGGAAACAGGGCGGCACCCCTCCACTTT | CASSLGNRAAPLHF
TRBJ2-7 | . | TRBV5-6 | . | TGTGCCAGCAGCCGCGGGACAGTCGGCCACGAGCAGTACTTC | CASSRGTVGHEQYF
TRBJ2-7 | . | TRBV28 | . | TGTGCCAGCAGCCTTCCTCTCGGGAGATCCGACTACGAGCAGTACTTC | CASSLPLGRSDYEQYF
TRBJ2-5 | few | TRBV2 | . | TGTGCCAGCAGATTACTCCTGCAGGCGGGTTCCTCTCCCCAGTACTTC | CASRLLLQAGSSPQYF
TRBJ1-5 | . | TRBV27 | . | TGTGCCAGCAGTTACGCAGGACCCAATCAGCCCCAGCATTTT | CASSYAGPNQPQHF
TRBJ2-5 | few | TRBV7-9 | . | TGTGCCAGCAGCTTAATGCGCGGCAGGGGGGAGTACGAGACCCAGTACTTC | CASSLMRGRGEYETQYF
TRBJ1-3 | many | TRBV20-1 | . | TGCAGTGCCGGGACACGCTCTGGAAACACCATATATTTT | CSAGTRSGNTIYF
TRBJ1-5 | . | TRBV10-3 | . | TGTGCCAGCAGTACCGGGGGTGGCCAGCCCCGGCATTTT | CASSTGGGQPRHF
TRBJ1-3 | few | TRBV9 | . | TGTGCCAGCAGCGGAGACCCCGACTCTGGAAACACCATATATTTT | CASSGDPDSGNTIYF
TRBJ2-7 | few | TRBV14 | TRBD1 | TGTGCCAGCGGACAGGGGGCGAGGTACGAGCAGTACTTC | CASGQGARYEQYF
TRBJ1-2 | . | TRBV15 | TRBD1 | TGTGCCACCAGCAGCGAAGGGGGCAACTATGGCTACACCTTC | CATSSEGGNYGYTF
TRBJ1-2 | . | TRBV10-3 | . | TGTGCCATCAGTGAGTCGGGGGGGCGCTATGGCTACACCTTC | CAISESGGRYGYTF
TRBJ1-1 | once | TRBV9 | . | TGTGCCAGCAGCGCCGGACCTACTGCGGACACTGAAGCTTTCTTT | CASSAGPTADTEAFF
TRBJ1-4 | many | TRBV2 | . | TGTGCCAGCAGTGAGAGACCTAATGAAAAACTGTTTTTT | CASSERPNEKLFF
TRBJ2-5 | few | TRBV14 | . | TGTGCCAGCAGCCAAGATGCCGGGACACCGGAAGAGACCCAGTACTTC | CASSQDAGTPEETQYF
TRBJ1-1 | many | TRBV9 | . | TGTGCCAGCAGCCTGTCGACGGAGACCACTGAAGCTTTCTTT | CASSLSTETTEAFF
TRBJ2-7 | . | TRBV29-1 | . | TGCAGCGTTGAAGAGCAGTACTTC | CSVEEQYF